What follows describes a single T cell receptor beta chain. The antigen remains undetermined. The sample comes from a study of shared clonotypes between healthy human individuals. Broader study findings: As a rule, naive subsets had a larger estimated richness than memory subsets.

J gave up 10 bases and V 4 bases, and 11 bases lay outside the gene matches. Germline CDR1 and CDR2: MNHNS and SASEGT. The CDR3 is 15 residues long. Investigators divided CD4+ cells into CD45RA+ naive and CD45RA-negative memory subsets. TCRdb's table, derived via immunoSEQ multiplex PCR, lists solely in-frame clones and lacks some. The table includes 2 million to 2.5 million clones, approximately 93% detected once. This receptor was obtained from a man aged 18 to 29 in good health. Some clones in this sample may be carry-over from other donors' samples. This rearrangement joins TRBV6-1 to TRBJ2-1; 9 nucleotides line up with TRBD2. Sequenced input: naive CD4+ T cells from PBMCs. Subset in this sample: CD45RA+ positively selected. DNA of the CDR3: TGTGCCAGCAGTGGACGACTAGCGGCAAGTAGGGAGCAGTTCTTC. This gives the protein CASSGRLAASREQFF.